This T cell receptor (beta chain) is from a study of blood T cell repertoires in COVID-19. As processed by the authors: Amplification of reference gene primers provided the estimated nucleated cell counts. Clones were read by immunoSEQ multiplex PCR, and TCRdb kept only the in-frame ones, dropping some. That table furnishes V, J and clone size, whereas the DNA furnished D and trimming. The sample has 150,000 to 200,000 clones, 79% seen once; the top ten hold 8.1%. V was pared by 2 bases and J by 4 bases, with 6 bases between. Germline-derived CDR1 and CDR2 are SGHRS and YFSETQ. This CDR3 region has 13 residues. The Seattle patients, enrolled during active infection, were followed longitudinally.

The sequenced sample consisted of peripheral blood. The receptor comes from a woman in her sixties or seventies with COVID-19, enrolled during active disease. The rearrangement uses TRBV5-1 and TRBJ1-4, with a tentative D call TRBD1 (5 bases). The CDR3 reads CASSLQVNEKLFF. The CDR3 nucleotides read TGCGCCAGCAGCTTACAGGTTAATGAAAAACTGTTTTTT.